This TCR beta chain was documented in a study of OX40 agonist ivuxolimab in advanced cancers. Study information: Intravenous ivuxolimab was administered to patients every 2 weeks at 0.01 to 10 mg/kg. Treatment received earlier with anti-PD-1, anti-PD-L1 or anti-CTLA-4 agents was allowed, and roughly 40% had some. Findings of the study overall: CD8+ T cells averaged more expanded clones than CD4+. The study did not work out the antigen specificity of the expanded peripheral T cells.

Sequencing was performed with immunoSEQ multiplex PCR; in TCRdb, only in-frame clones are kept and a portion is missing. The table lists tens of thousands of clones, around nine tenths of them singletons. This CDR3 is built from 17 residues. The trim removed 7 bases at V and 6 bases at J, leaving 21 bases unmatched. CDR1 SEHNR and CDR2 FQNEAQ come from the germline V gene (reference sequence). Points on this clone: Its specificity is not known.

Material: CD4+ or CD8+ T cells sorted from blood, obtained in a trial of the OX40 agonist ivuxolimab. The receptor was isolated from an adult with an advanced solid tumor such as melanoma, head and neck, liver or kidney cancer. The rearrangement links TRBV7-9 to TRBJ2-7; TRBD2 matches 7 bases. The chain's CDR3 is CASTPSLFGGKGGEQYF. In DNA form, the CDR3 reads TGTGCCAGCACCCCGAGCCTATTCGGGGGGAAAGGAGGCGAGCAGTACTTC.